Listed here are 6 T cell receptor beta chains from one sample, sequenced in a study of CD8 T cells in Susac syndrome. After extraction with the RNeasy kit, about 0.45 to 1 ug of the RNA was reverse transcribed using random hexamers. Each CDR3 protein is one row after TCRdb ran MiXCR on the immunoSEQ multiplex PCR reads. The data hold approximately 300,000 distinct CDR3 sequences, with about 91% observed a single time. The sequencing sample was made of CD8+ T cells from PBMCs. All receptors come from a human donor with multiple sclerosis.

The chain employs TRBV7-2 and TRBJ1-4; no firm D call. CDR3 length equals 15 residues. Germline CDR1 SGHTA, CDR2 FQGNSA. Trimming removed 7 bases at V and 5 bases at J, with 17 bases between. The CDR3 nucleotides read TGTGCCAGCAACCTAGCAGGCGGCGGGAATGAAAAACTGTTTTTT. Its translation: CASNLAGGGNEKLFF.

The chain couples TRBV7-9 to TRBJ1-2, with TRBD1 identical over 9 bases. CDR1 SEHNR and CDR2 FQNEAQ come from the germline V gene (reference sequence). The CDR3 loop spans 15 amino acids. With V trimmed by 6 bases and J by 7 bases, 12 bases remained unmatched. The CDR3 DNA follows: TGTGCCAGCAGTACACAGGGGGCGGTGAAGTTTGGCTACACCTTC. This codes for CASSTQGAVKFGYTF.

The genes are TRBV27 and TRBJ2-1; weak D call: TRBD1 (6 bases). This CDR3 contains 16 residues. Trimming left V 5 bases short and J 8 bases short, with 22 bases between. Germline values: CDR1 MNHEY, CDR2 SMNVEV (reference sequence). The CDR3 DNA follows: TGTGCCAGCAGTCCTCTAGGGGGAGTGTCAGTTGATGAGCAGTTCTTC. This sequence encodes CASSPLGGVSVDEQFF.

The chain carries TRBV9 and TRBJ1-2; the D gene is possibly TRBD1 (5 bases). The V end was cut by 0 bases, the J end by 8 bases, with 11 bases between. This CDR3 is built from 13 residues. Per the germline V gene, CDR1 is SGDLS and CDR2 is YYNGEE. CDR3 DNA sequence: TGTGCCAGCAGCGTAGTAGGGGTGGAGGGCTACACCTTC. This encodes CASSVVGVEGYTF.

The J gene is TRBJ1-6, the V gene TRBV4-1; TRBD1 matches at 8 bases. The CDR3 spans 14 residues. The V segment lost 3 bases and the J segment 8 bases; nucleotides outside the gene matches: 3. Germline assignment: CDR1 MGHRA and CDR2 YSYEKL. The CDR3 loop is CASSHTGGDSPLHF. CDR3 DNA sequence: TGCGCCAGCAGCCACACAGGGGGAGATTCACCCCTCCACTTT.

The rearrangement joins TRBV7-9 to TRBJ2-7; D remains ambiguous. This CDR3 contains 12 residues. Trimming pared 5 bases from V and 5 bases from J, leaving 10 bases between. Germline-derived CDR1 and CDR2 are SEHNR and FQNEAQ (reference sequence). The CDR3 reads CASSLSRDEQYF. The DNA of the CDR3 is TGTGCCAGCAGCCTCAGCCGGGACGAGCAGTACTTC.